This record concerns one TCR beta chain sequence. Germline assignment: CDR1 SGHNT and CDR2 YYREEE (reference sequence). V gave up 2 bases and J gave up 4 bases; unmatched junction bases: 6. The CDR3 sequence is 16 residues long. This table comes from immunoSEQ multiplex PCR, and its TCRdb copy is limited to in-frame clones, with some not included. Here the sample spans 5,000 or so clones, roughly a tenth being singletons. The data were taken from a study of tumour-infiltrating T cells in Burkitt lymphoma. Study in general: Survival, overall and progression-free, tracked with productive clonality.

This clonotype was sampled from a human donor with diffuse large B-cell lymphoma. Sequenced sample: tumor tissue. The chain employs TRBV5-4 and TRBJ2-6, with TRBD1 matching 7 bases. The CDR3 region is CASSFPTGSGANVLTF. CDR3 DNA sequence: TGTGCCAGCAGCTTCCCGACAGGGTCCGGGGCCAACGTCCTGACTTTC.